The clone carrying this TCR beta chain was counted only a few times. Its antigen remains unidentified. Assay used: immunoSEQ multiplex PCR; TCRdb lists only in-frame clones, some missing. This table holds roughly 39,000 clones, roughly nine tenths found once. The data were taken from a study of PD-L1 blockade in urothelial cancer. On the study more broadly: The authors examined blood 3 weeks (second dose) and 6 weeks after treatment start. Blood yielded a median of roughly 140,000 T cells per sample. Study results and limitations: Below-median blood TCR clonality before treatment forecast better survival.

Stated time point: pretreatment peripheral blood. This TCR was recovered from a woman aged 60-75 years with urothelial cancer. The specimen comprised PBMCs, sampled around atezolizumab (anti-PD-L1) treatment.

CDR3 loop: CASSSQGAVGNTIYF. CDR3 bases: TGTGCCAGCAGTTCCCAGGGGGCGGTTGGAAACACCATATATTTT. The chain is built from TRBV28 and TRBJ1-3; 8 nucleotides align to TRBD1. V was pared by 4 bases and J by 3 bases, with 5 bases of the junction left unmatched. The germline V gene has CDR1 MDHEN and CDR2 SYDVKM. CDR3 length: 15 amino acids.